These T cell receptor beta chains were read from a single sample in a study of beta chain features in type 1 diabetes. Using immunoSEQ multiplex PCR, the repertoire was profiled, and TCRdb retains in-frame clones only, with some absent. This table has 350,000 to 450,000 clones, roughly 16% appearing once. The sample consisted of naive CD4+ T cells from blood. The receptor source for this set is a woman under 30 in good health. CDR3s include the opening cysteine and the closing phenylalanine or tryptophan. A D gene is named only where the DNA matches it firmly. Clone size is not always given. Where it is, it says once, few, many or a class for expanded clones.

D gene,clone size,V gene,J gene,CDR3 protein,CDR3 DNA
NA,few,TRBV14,TRBJ2-4,CASSSFLDSRVEVQYF,TGTGCCAGCAGCAGTTTTCTGGACAGTCGGGTCGAGGTTCAGTACTTC
NA,few,TRBV7-9,TRBJ1-1,CASSAGVNTEAFF,TGTGCCAGCAGCGCGGGGGTGAACACTGAAGCTTTCTTT
NA,NA,TRBV6-6,TRBJ1-1,CASSYSAAGSEAFF,TGTGCCAGCAGTTACTCTGCCGCAGGCTCTGAAGCTTTCTTT
NA,few,TRBV19,TRBJ2-3,CASSIRDTQYF,TGTGCCAGTAGTATTCGGGATACGCAGTATTTT
NA,NA,TRBV28,TRBJ2-5,CASSSPGEGRLTQYF,TGTGCCAGCAGTTCCCCCGGGGAAGGGAGGTTGACCCAGTACTTC
TRBD1,NA,TRBV28,TRBJ2-7,CASTPWTGSVYEQYF,TGTGCCAGCACCCCCTGGACAGGGTCTGTGTACGAGCAGTACTTC
TRBD1,NA,TRBV6-5,TRBJ2-3,CASSWDGQGGTDTQYF,TGTGCCAGCAGTTGGGATGGACAGGGTGGGACAGATACGCAGTATTTT
TRBD1,NA,TRBV14,TRBJ2-3,CASSLPGQGTDTQYF,TGTGCCAGCAGCCTACCGGGACAGGGCACAGATACGCAGTATTTT
TRBD1,few,TRBV28,TRBJ2-2,CASSPNYGTVITGELFF,TGTGCCAGCAGTCCGAACTACGGGACAGTTATCACCGGGGAGCTGTTTTTT
NA,NA,TRBV6-1,TRBJ2-3,CAGGGHPSTDTQYF,TGTGCCGGGGGGGGACATCCGAGCACAGATACGCAGTATTTT
NA,few,TRBV2,TRBJ1-1,CASTKDSAMNTEAFF,TGTGCCAGCACCAAAGACAGCGCCATGAACACTGAAGCTTTCTTT
TRBD1,NA,TRBV6-6,TRBJ1-3,CASRPDRGENTIYF,TGTGCCAGCAGACCCGACAGGGGTGAAAACACCATATATTTT
TRBD1,NA,TRBV7-9,TRBJ2-3,CASSPLQGAAGHTQYF,TGTGCCAGCAGCCCGCTACAGGGGGCGGCTGGGCATACGCAGTATTTT
TRBD1,NA,TRBV29-1,TRBJ2-5,CSVGPAPDRYQETQYF,TGCAGCGTTGGCCCCGCCCCGGACAGGTATCAAGAGACCCAGTACTTC
TRBD1,few,TRBV6-6,TRBJ2-7,CASRKTGDAYEQYF,TGTGCCAGCAGGAAGACAGGGGATGCCTACGAGCAGTACTTC
TRBD1,few,TRBV28,TRBJ2-1,CASTSPTGGVYNEQFF,TGTGCCAGCACCTCCCCGACAGGGGGAGTCTACAATGAGCAGTTCTTC
NA,NA,TRBV7-8,TRBJ1-5,CASSLGPDTLRAQPQHF,TGTGCCAGCAGCTTAGGACCGGACACCCTAAGGGCTCAGCCCCAGCATTTT
NA,NA,TRBV28,TRBJ1-5,CASSPTQKPQHF,TGTGCCAGCAGTCCAACCCAGAAGCCCCAGCATTTT
NA,NA,TRBV5-1,TRBJ2-7,CASSSGLDRYEQYF,TGCGCCAGCAGCTCGGGACTCGACAGATACGAGCAGTACTTC
NA,few,TRBV29-1,TRBJ2-5,CSVVFGGETQYF,TGCAGCGTTGTGTTCGGGGGAGAGACCCAGTACTTC
TRBD2,few,TRBV28,TRBJ2-7,CASSLGGKTYEQYF,TGTGCCAGCAGTTTGGGGGGGAAGACCTACGAGCAGTACTTC
TRBD2,few,TRBV30,TRBJ2-1,CAWSPLAGLYNEQFF,TGTGCCTGGAGCCCACTAGCGGGACTCTACAATGAGCAGTTCTTC
TRBD1,NA,TRBV7-2,TRBJ2-7,CASSLWSGQGAHEQYF,TGTGCCAGCAGCTTATGGTCGGGACAGGGGGCCCACGAGCAGTACTTC
NA,NA,TRBV18,TRBJ1-1,CASSLNSNTEAFF,TGTGCCAGCTCCCTAAACTCAAACACTGAAGCTTTCTTT
NA,NA,TRBV6-5,TRBJ2-4,CASSSGGNIQYF,TGTGCCAGCAGTTCTGGCGGGAACATTCAGTACTTC
NA,NA,TRBV9,TRBJ2-7,CASSVVGDTSSYEQYF,TGTGCCAGCAGCGTAGTCGGGGACACGAGCTCCTACGAGCAGTACTTC
TRBD1,NA,TRBV5-1,TRBJ2-5,CASSGQGRNGETQYF,TGCGCCAGCAGCGGACAGGGTAGGAATGGAGAGACCCAGTACTTC
TRBD2,few,TRBV29-1,TRBJ2-1,CSAPKSGSYNEQFF,TGCAGCGCCCCGAAGAGCGGGAGTTACAATGAGCAGTTCTTC
NA,NA,TRBV5-1,TRBJ2-3,CASGSPADTQYF,TGCGCCAGCGGCTCCCCCGCAGATACGCAGTATTTT
TRBD1,NA,TRBV28,TRBJ2-7,CASYRDSTYEQYF,TGTGCCAGTTATAGGGACAGCACCTACGAGCAGTACTTC
NA,NA,TRBV18,TRBJ1-1,CASSQGNPEAFF,TGTGCCAGCTCGCAGGGTAACCCTGAAGCTTTCTTT
TRBD1,NA,TRBV5-1,TRBJ2-7,CASSSPFPGQGRQYF,TGCGCCAGCAGCTCCCCCTTTCCCGGACAGGGACGGCAGTACTTC
TRBD2,few,TRBV7-9,TRBJ2-3,CASSFLLAGTDTQYF,TGTGCCAGCAGCTTCCTACTAGCGGGAACGGATACGCAGTATTTT
NA,NA,TRBV19,TRBJ1-1,CASSMRLNTEAFF,TGTGCCAGTAGTATGAGGCTGAACACTGAAGCTTTCTTT
NA,NA,TRBV29-1,TRBJ2-7,CSVDRGSHEQYF,TGCAGCGTTGATCGAGGGTCCCACGAGCAGTACTTC
TRBD1,NA,TRBV30,TRBJ1-3,CAWGGTASGNTIYF,TGTGCCTGGGGGGGGACAGCATCTGGAAACACCATATATTTT
NA,few,TRBV5-1,TRBJ1-5,CASSLEGGQPQHF,TGCGCCAGCAGCCTAGAAGGAGGCCAGCCCCAGCATTTT
NA,NA,TRBV7-9,TRBJ2-7,CASSLGGGSYEQYF,TGTGCCAGCAGCTTAGGCGGCGGATCCTACGAGCAGTACTTC
TRBD1,NA,TRBV11-1,TRBJ2-5,CASSSGTGKETQYF,TGTGCCAGCAGCTCTGGGACAGGGAAAGAGACCCAGTACTTC
TRBD2,NA,TRBV2,TRBJ2-4,CASSGNAGGTLAKNIQYF,TGTGCCAGCAGTGGGAACGCGGGAGGGACTTTAGCCAAAAACATTCAGTACTTC
NA,few,TRBV18,TRBJ2-5,CASSRREETQYF,TGTGCCAGCTCCCGCAGGGAAGAGACCCAGTACTTC
TRBD2,few,TRBV4-3,TRBJ2-2,CASSQDLLAGASLRELFF,TGCGCCAGCAGCCAAGATCTCCTAGCGGGAGCCTCCCTCAGGGAGCTGTTTTTT
TRBD2,NA,TRBV25-1,TRBJ2-5,CASSESLAVYQETQYF,TGTGCCAGCAGTGAATCCCTAGCGGTGTACCAAGAGACCCAGTACTTC
NA,NA,TRBV7-8,TRBJ1-1,CASSPGLGNTEAFF,TGTGCCAGCAGCCCCGGTCTTGGGAACACTGAAGCTTTCTTT
NA,few,TRBV28,TRBJ2-4,CASRSSGALAKNIQYF,TGTGCCAGCAGATCCTCAGGGGCACTAGCCAAAAACATTCAGTACTTC
NA,NA,TRBV30,TRBJ1-4,CAWRRGYEKLFF,TGTGCCTGGAGGAGAGGGTATGAAAAACTGTTTTTT
TRBD1,few,TRBV30,TRBJ2-7,CAWTRDRVSYEQYF,TGTGCCTGGACGAGGGACAGGGTATCCTACGAGCAGTACTTC